The present T cell receptor (beta chain) was sequenced within a study of Ad26.COV2.S vaccination and SARS-CoV-2 variants. About the research overall: Intramuscular Ad26.COV2.S doses were given once or twice, 56 days apart. Notes on the study in general: For non-spike TCRs, breadth in vaccine recipients resembled that in placebo recipients.

In regard to this clone: As yet, its antigen is unknown.

Germline values: CDR1 LNHDA, CDR2 SQIVND (reference sequence). The CDR3 has 16 residues. The junction had 6 bases not matched to a gene; V was cut back by 3 bases and J by 4 bases. Treatment specified: around 19 received Ad26.COV2.S at low or high dose, single or two shots; about 5 received placebo; per-sample allocation not given. Sampling was performed 63 days after the first vaccine or placebo injection. This person who donated was an adult of 18-55 years in Boston. In the vaccine, an Ad26 vector expressed the SARS-CoV-2 spike of the Wuhan strain. TCRdb's copy holds only in-frame clones and misses some; the assay was immunoSEQ multiplex PCR. The sample contains around 300,000 clones, less than 90% of which appear only once.

The receptor's source is a person between 18 and 59 years old who received the Ad26.COV2.S COVID-19 vaccine or a placebo. V gene TRBV19 combines with J gene TRBJ2-3; 11 bases are shared with TRBD2. Sequences were derived from peripheral blood, sampled in a trial of Ad26.COV2.S vaccine versus placebo. Here the CDR3 DNA reads TGTGCCAGTAGTATCCGGACTAGCGGGTATGCAGATACGCAGTATTTT. Residues: CASSIRTSGYADTQYF.